This T cell receptor beta chain derives from a study of OX40 agonist ivuxolimab in advanced cancers. Study-wide background: From roughly 20 to 79 years was the age range, with a mean of approximately 63 years, and 65% to 90% were male. Three patients got partial responses; one had hepatocellular carcinoma and two had cutaneous melanoma.

The CDR3 length is 16 residues. Germline CDR1 SGHTA, CDR2 FQGNSA. Between the trimmed V and J ends, which lost 1 base and 3 bases, there was a span of 13 bases. As for this clone: No antigen is known for it.

TCRdb keeps only in-frame clones here, not all; method: immunoSEQ multiplex PCR. Of tens of thousands of clones in the sample, approximately 86% are singletons; the top ten hold over 0.3%. Study results and caveats: The average count of expanded clones was higher among CD8+ T cells than among CD4+. Near-lowest levels of clonal expansion characterized partial responders at 0.1-3.0 mg/kg.

Source: CD4+ or CD8+ T cells sorted from blood, taken in a trial of the OX40 agonist ivuxolimab. The sequence was collected from an adult with an advanced solid tumor such as melanoma, head and neck, liver or kidney cancer. J is TRBJ2-1 and V is TRBV7-2; D gene ambiguous. CDR3 coding DNA: TGTGCCAGCAGCTTAGTGGCGGACCTCCTCTACAATGAGCAGTTCTTC. Protein sequence: CASSLVADLLYNEQFF.